The T cell receptor (beta chain) described here comes from a study of T cells in Graves' hyperthyroidism and ophthalmopathy. Authors of the study amplified TCR beta CDR3 regions from RNA transcripts. TCR CDR3 underwent first-round RT-PCR with the HTBI primer set. TCRdb ran MiXCR on the multiplex PCR reads and lists one entry per CDR3 protein. The table lists about 260,000 distinct CDR3 sequences, around 15% of them singletons. Germline V CDR1 and CDR2: DFQATT, SNEGSKA (reference sequence). This CDR3 contains 18 residues. Trimming at V came to 0 bases and at J to 3 bases, leaving 14 bases not matched to a gene. This clonotype appeared many times.

Material: blood. The J gene is TRBJ2-5, the V gene TRBV20-1; 9 bases map to TRBD2. The origin of this receptor is a woman aged 18 to 35 with Graves' ophthalmopathy. The CDR3 DNA reads as TGCAGTGCTAGAGACATAGGGGCTAGCGGGGTGTTGGAAGAGACCCAGTACTTC. It is translated as CSARDIGASGVLEETQYF.